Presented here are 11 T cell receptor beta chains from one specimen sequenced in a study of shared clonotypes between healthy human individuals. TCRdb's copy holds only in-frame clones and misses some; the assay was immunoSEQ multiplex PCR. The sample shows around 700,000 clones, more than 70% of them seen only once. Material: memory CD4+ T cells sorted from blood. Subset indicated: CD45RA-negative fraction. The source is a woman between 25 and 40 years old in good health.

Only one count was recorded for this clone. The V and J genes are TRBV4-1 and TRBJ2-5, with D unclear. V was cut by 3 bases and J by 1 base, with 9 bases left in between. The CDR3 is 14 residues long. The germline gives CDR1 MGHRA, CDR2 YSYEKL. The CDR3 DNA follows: TGCGCCAGCAGCCAGACGGAGCTCCAAGAGACCCAGTACTTC. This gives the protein CASSQTELQETQYF.

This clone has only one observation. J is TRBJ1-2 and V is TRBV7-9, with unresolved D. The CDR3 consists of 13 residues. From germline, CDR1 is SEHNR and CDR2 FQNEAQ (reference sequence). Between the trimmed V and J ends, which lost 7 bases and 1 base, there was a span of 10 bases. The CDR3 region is CASTPGINYGYTF. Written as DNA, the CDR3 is TGTGCCAGCACCCCCGGAATTAACTATGGCTACACCTTC. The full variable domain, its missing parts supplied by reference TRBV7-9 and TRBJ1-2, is DTGVSQNPRHKITKRGQNVTFRCDPISEHNRLYWYRQTLGQGPEFLTYFQNEAQLEKSRLLSDRFSAERPKGSFSTLEIQRTEQGDSAMYLCASTPGINYGYTFGSGTRLTVV.

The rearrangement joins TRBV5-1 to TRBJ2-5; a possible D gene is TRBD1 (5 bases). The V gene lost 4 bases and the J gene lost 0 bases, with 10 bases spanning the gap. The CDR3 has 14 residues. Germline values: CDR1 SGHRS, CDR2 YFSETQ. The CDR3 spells CASSMTEYQETQYF. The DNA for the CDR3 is TGCGCCAGCAGCATGACAGAATACCAAGAGACCCAGTACTTC.

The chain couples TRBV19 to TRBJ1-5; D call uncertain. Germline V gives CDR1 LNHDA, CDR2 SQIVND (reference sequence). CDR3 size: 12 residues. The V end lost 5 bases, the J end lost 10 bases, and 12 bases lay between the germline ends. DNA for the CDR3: TGTGCCAGTAGTCCAACGGGCGGCCCCCAGCATTTT. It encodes CASSPTGGPQHF. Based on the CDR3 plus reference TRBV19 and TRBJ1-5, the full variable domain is DGGITQSPKYLFRKEGQNVTLSCEQNLNHDAMYWYRQDPGQGLRLIYYSQIVNDFQKGDIAEGYSVSREKKESFPLTVTSAQKNPTAFYLCASSPTGGPQHFGDGTRLSIL.

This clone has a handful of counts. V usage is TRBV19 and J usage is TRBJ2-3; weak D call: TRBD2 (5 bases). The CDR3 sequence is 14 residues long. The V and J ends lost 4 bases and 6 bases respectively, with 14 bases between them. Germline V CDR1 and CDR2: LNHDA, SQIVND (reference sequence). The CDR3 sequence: CASSTQAGRDTQYF. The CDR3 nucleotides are TGTGCCAGTAGTACCCAGGCGGGCCGGGATACGCAGTATTTT.

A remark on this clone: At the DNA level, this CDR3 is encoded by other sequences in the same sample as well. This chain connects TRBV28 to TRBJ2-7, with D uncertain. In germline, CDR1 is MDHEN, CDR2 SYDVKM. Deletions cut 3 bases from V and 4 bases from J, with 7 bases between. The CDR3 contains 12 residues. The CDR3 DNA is TGTGCCAGCAGTTTGGCCAGATACGAGCAGTACTTC. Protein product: CASSLARYEQYF. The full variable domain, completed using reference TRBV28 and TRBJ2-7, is DVKVTQSSRYLVKRTGEKVFLECVQDMDHENMFWYRQDPGLGLRLIYFSYDVKMKEKGDIPEGYSVSREKKERFSLILESASTNQTSMYLCASSLARYEQYFGPGTRLTVT.

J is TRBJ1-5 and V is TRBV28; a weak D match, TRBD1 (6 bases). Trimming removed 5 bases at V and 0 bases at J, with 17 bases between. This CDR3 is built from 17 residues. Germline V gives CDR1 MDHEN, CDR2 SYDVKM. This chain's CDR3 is CASSTGISFYSNQPQHF. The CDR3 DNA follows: TGTGCCAGCAGTACAGGGATCTCATTTTATAGCAATCAGCCCCAGCATTTT.

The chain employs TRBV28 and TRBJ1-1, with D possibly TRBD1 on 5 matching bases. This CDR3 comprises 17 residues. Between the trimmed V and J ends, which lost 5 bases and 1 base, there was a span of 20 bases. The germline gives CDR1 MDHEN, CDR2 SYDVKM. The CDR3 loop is CASSPWEGLGTNTEAFF. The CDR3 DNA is TGTGCCAGCAGTCCCTGGGAGGGTTTAGGGACGAACACTGAAGCTTTCTTT. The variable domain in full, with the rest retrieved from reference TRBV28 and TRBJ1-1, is DVKVTQSSRYLVKRTGEKVFLECVQDMDHENMFWYRQDPGLGLRLIYFSYDVKMKEKGDIPEGYSVSREKKERFSLILESASTNQTSMYLCASSPWEGLGTNTEAFFGQGTRLTVV.

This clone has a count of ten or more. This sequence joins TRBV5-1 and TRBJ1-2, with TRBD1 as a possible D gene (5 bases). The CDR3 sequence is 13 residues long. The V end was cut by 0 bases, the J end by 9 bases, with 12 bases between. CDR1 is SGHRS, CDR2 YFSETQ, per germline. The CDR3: CASSLGGESRYTF. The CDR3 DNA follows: TGCGCCAGCAGCTTGGGAGGGGAATCGCGCTACACCTTC.

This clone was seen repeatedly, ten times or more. The DNA of the CDR3 is TGTGCCAGCTCACCAGCTCAGAACACTGAAGCTTTCTTT. Amino acid sequence: CASSPAQNTEAFF. The rearrangement links TRBV18 to TRBJ1-1; D call uncertain. This CDR3 contains 13 residues. Germline CDR1 is KGHSH and CDR2 is LQKENI. Deletions cut 2 bases from V and 1 base from J, with 5 bases between.

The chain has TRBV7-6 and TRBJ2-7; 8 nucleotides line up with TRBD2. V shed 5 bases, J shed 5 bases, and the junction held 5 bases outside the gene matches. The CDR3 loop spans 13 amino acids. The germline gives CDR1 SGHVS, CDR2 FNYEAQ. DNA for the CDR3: TGTGCCAGCAGCCCGGGACTAGTCAACGAGCAGTACTTC. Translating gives CASSPGLVNEQYF.